The 15 T cell receptor beta chains below were found in one sample sequenced in a study of T cells in women clearing cervical HPV infection. Produced via immunoSEQ multiplex PCR; TCRdb's table is partial and in-frame only. The sample data list tens of thousands of clones. Material: blood buffy coat. These TCRs come from a woman aged 18 to 75 with a cervical HPV16 infection that either progressed to CIN3+ or cleared (not recorded which).

Of note for this clone: The missing CDR3 end, 3 residues past where the read stops, is filled in from the germline J gene. The genes are TRBV6-1 and TRBJ1-4; 8 nucleotides align to TRBD1. The CDR3 loop spans 14 amino acids. Germline V CDR1 and CDR2: MNHNS, SASEGT. J lost 7 bases, V lost 4 bases, and 5 bases had no gene match. This chain's CDR3 is CASSGGQVFEKLFF. The sequenced part of the CDR3 DNA is TGTGCCAGCAGTGGGGGACAGGTTTTTGAAAAA.

This clone counts as medium-sized by frequency. The CDR3 end lies 3 residues beyond the end of the read and is filled in from the germline J gene. The rearrangement links TRBV19 to TRBJ2-3; perhaps TRBD1 as D (6 bases). Per germline, CDR1 LNHDA and CDR2 SQIVND (reference sequence). The CDR3 spans 14 residues. Trimming cost V 6 bases and J 0 bases, with 10 bases left between them. This CDR3 reads CASSIQGSTDTQYF. The DNA read from the CDR3 is TGTGCCAGTAGCATACAGGGCAGCACAGATACG.

Concerning this clone: The read comes to an end 3 residues before the CDR3 does, leaving the germline J gene to fill in the end. This chain uses TRBV18 with TRBJ1-1; the D gene is possibly TRBD1 (5 bases). Germline V gives CDR1 KGHSH, CDR2 LQKENI. V lost 3 bases and J lost 1, with 15 bases in between. The CDR3 has 16 residues. The DNA read from the CDR3 is TGTGCCAGCTCACCGATTTCAGGGTTAGGGAACACTGAA. It encodes CASSPISGLGNTE. The CDR3 as a whole reads CASSPISGLGNTEAFF.

The sequenced CDR3 bases are TGCGCCAGCAGCCCACGACCTAACACGGGTGAAAAA. Its protein product is CASSPRPNTGEK. From start to end, the CDR3 is CASSPRPNTGEKLFF. The chain combines TRBV5-1 with TRBJ1-4, with D unclear. The read stops 3 residues short of the end of the CDR3; the missing end is completed from the germline J gene. V dropped 4 bases and J dropped 7 bases, with 17 bases sitting between them. There are 15 residues in the CDR3. Looked up from germline, CDR1 is SGHRS and CDR2 is YFSETQ.

A remark on this clone: The read ends 3 residues shy of where the CDR3 ends; the end is completed using the germline J gene. The gene calls are TRBV28 and TRBJ1-4; maybe TRBD1 (6 bases). CDR3 size: 15 residues. With 8 bases removed from V and 3 bases from J, the gap between germline ends came to 16 bases. Germline V gene data show CDR1 as MDHEN and CDR2 as SYDVKM. This chain's CDR3 is CASCLSGTPNEKLFF. The CDR3 DNA, read in part, is TGTGCCAGCTGCCTCTCCGGGACACCTAATGAAAAA.

About this clone: Read coverage stops 3 residues before the CDR3 terminus; the germline J gene supplies the remainder. The genes are TRBV12-3 or TRBV12-4 and TRBJ2-3, with D perhaps matching TRBD2 (5 bases). There are 14 residues in the CDR3. The germline V and J ends were trimmed by 2 bases and 1 base, with 7 bases remaining between them. The CDR3 sequence is CASSLPRGTDTQYF. The part of the CDR3 DNA that was read is TGTGCCAGCAGTTTACCGAGGGGCACAGATACG.

Concerning this clone itself: The read finishes 3 residues shy of the CDR3 end, and the germline J gene is used to complete it. The chain joins TRBV24-1 to TRBJ2-5; 15 bases map to TRBD2. V was pared by 2 bases and J by 2 bases, with 5 bases of the junction left unmatched. The CDR3 runs to 18 residues. Germline CDR1 KGHDR, CDR2 SFDVKD. CDR3 residues: CATSDSTGTSGGQETQYF. Incomplete CDR3 DNA: TGTGCCACCAGTGATTCAACCGGGACTAGCGGGGGGCAAGAGACC.

Notes on this clone: The CDR3 end lies 3 residues beyond the end of the read and is filled in from the germline J gene. The chain carries TRBV19 and TRBJ2-1; no definite D call. The CDR3 extends over 13 amino acids. Trimming removed 5 bases at V and 6 bases at J, with 11 bases between. Germline V gene data show CDR1 as LNHDA and CDR2 as SQIVND (reference sequence). CDR3 DNA (partial): TGTGCCAGTAGTTTCCCCGCGTCCAATGAG. It specifies CASSFPASNE. The complete CDR3 reads CASSFPASNEQFF.

With regard to this clone: The CDR3 is cut off 3 residues early in the read; its end comes from the germline J gene. This chain uses TRBV5-4 with TRBJ2-5; 9 bases match TRBD2. The V segment lost 2 bases and the J segment 5 bases; nucleotides outside the gene matches: 4. Germline CDR1 SGHNT, CDR2 YYREEE (reference sequence). This CDR3 has 14 amino acids. The chain's CDR3 is CASSLGTSLETQYF. Partial CDR3 DNA: TGTGCCAGCAGCTTAGGGACTAGCTTGGAGACC.

Comments on this clone: The CDR3 extends 3 residues past the end of the read, so its final part is completed from the germline J gene. V is TRBV6-1 and J is TRBJ2-7, with D tentatively TRBD2 (6 bases). CDR3 length: 14 residues. With 4 bases removed from V and 2 bases from J, the gap between germline ends came to 12 bases. CDR1 and CDR2 from the germline V gene are MNHNS and SASEGT. The part of the CDR3 DNA that was read is TGTGCCAGCAGTGTGAGACTAGTGCCCTACGAG. Its translation is CASSVRLVPYE. The CDR3 reads in full as CASSVRLVPYEQYF.

Worth noting for this clone: The CDR3 end lies 3 residues beyond the end of the read and is filled in from the germline J gene. The gene calls are TRBV13 and TRBJ2-4, with 8 bases aligning to TRBD1. The germline gives CDR1 PRHDT, CDR2 FYEKMQ (reference sequence). CDR3 size: 14 residues. V shed 5 bases, J shed 7 bases, and the junction held 7 bases outside the gene matches. The DNA read from the CDR3 is TGTGCCAGCAGCACACGACAGGGGTGGAACATT. It translates to CASSTRQGWNI. The whole CDR3 is CASSTRQGWNIQYF.

The chain's CDR3 is CASSLIAGVKETQYF. CDR3 bases read: TGTGCCAGCAGCTTAATTGCAGGGGTAAAAGAGACC. The rearrangement joins TRBV7-6 to TRBJ2-5, with a tentative D call TRBD1 (6 bases). The missing CDR3 end, 3 residues past where the read stops, is filled in from the germline J gene. The CDR3 has 15 residues. The ends were cut back, 2 bases at V and 3 bases at J, with 13 bases in the middle. Germline assignment: CDR1 SGHVS and CDR2 FNYEAQ. The full variable domain, in which reference TRBV7-6 and TRBJ2-5 provide the parts outside the CDR3, is GAGVSQSPRYKVTKRGQDVALRCDPISGHVSLYWYRQALGQGPEFLTYFNYEAQQDKSGLPNDRFSAERPEGSISTLTIQRTEQRDSAMYRCASSLIAGVKETQYFGPGTRLLVL.

A remark on this clone: Coverage ceases 3 residues before the CDR3 finishes, and the germline J gene fills in the end. Other DNA sequences in this sample translate to the same CDR3. This chain links TRBV20-1 with TRBJ2-5; D is uncertain. Germline CDR1 and CDR2: DFQATT and SNEGSKA (reference sequence). CDR3 size: 11 residues. V lost 1 base and J lost 4, with 4 bases in between. Partial CDR3 DNA: TGCAGTGCTAGAGTCGGAGAGACC. The encoded protein is CSARVGET. The full-length CDR3 reads as CSARVGETQYF.

For this clone: The read halts 3 residues ahead of the CDR3 end, with the missing end drawn from the germline J gene. The chain links TRBV2 to TRBJ1-6; D not resolved. Germline assignment: CDR1 SNHLY and CDR2 FYNNEI. Trimming removed 6 bases from V and 5 bases from J, with 5 bases in between. CDR3 length: 12 amino acids. The chain's CDR3 is CASSHNNSPLHF. The covered CDR3 bases are TGTGCCAGCAGCCACAATAATTCACCC.

Remarks on this clone: The read halts 3 residues ahead of the CDR3 end, with the missing end drawn from the germline J gene. V and J are TRBV29-1 and TRBJ2-5; 7 nucleotides line up with TRBD1. V shed 5 bases, J shed 7 bases, and the junction held 7 bases outside the gene matches. Germline lookup yields CDR1 SQVTM and CDR2 ANQGSEA. The CDR3 contains 12 residues. CDR3 bases read: TGCAGCGTTACAACAGGGGCCGGGACC. As protein: CSVTTGAGT. The complete CDR3 protein is CSVTTGAGTQYF.